The TCR beta chain described here comes from a study of blood T cell repertoires in COVID-19 (TCRdb year 2020). The study in broad terms: Samples from collaborators originated in the United States, Italy and Spain and spanned both the acute and convalescent phases of COVID-19. The prospective study material was composed of cDNA or gDNA derived from T cells, B-cell-depleted T cells, or PBMCs. The dataset comprised deeply sampled blood TCRbeta repertoires from subjects exposed to, actively infected with, or recovered from COVID-19. The repertoires were released in a freely available public database meant as a resource for research on the immune response to SARS-CoV-2. Samples were obtained from the ongoing ImmuneRACE study (first 160 participants) and from 1,254 subjects provided by 6 global collaborators. Nearly every sample came with metadata listing a de-identified subject ID, COVID-19 status, age in years and sex. Where HLA class I and class II types were available, the types were taken from metadata supplied by the sample provider, not from assay-based typing.

Summary of the overall study and its limitations: The amount of clinical and demographic metadata varied by source and participant and was provided uncurated.

The immunoSEQ Assay, a bias-controlled multiplex PCR, was used to amplify TCRbeta CDR3 regions from genomic DNA. The original pipeline was this. The number of nucleated cells in each sample was estimated by amplification of reference gene primers within the assay. Sequence reads were collapsed and filtered to measure the absolute abundance of every unique TCRbeta CDR3 rearrangement. For each sample, productive Simpson clonality was calculated as the square root of Simpson's diversity index over productive rearrangements. Imported from immuneACCESS, the table was reduced by TCRdb to in-frame sequences with V and J called. These copies leave out some clones; in studies compared against another copy, an unresolved V gene accounts for under half, and the cause of the remainder is not known. Clone size and V and J calls were adopted from that table, with D and trimming inferred from the DNA. Within this sample are tens of thousands of clones, with 60% to 80% of them counted one time only. Approximately 15% of the sample lies in the top ten.

V sheds 1 base and J sheds 3 bases, leaving 14 bases between their ends. Counted from cysteine to phenylalanine, this CDR3 has 15 amino acids. Only the CDR3 DNA stays, 45 bases, in frame from base 1. Taken from the germline V gene, the CDR1 and CDR2 loops are SGHRS and YFSETQ. Each collaborating institution followed its own protocols to collect whole blood in K2EDTA tubes. Collaborator samples were shipped for TCRbeta analysis as frozen whole blood, isolated PBMCs, or DNA extracted from either sample type. About this clone itself: Its specific antigen is unknown. No qualities accompany the bases; no much larger clone lies one base away.

Sequencing was done on a sample of peripheral blood. The TCR originated in a man aged 70 or older with active or convalescent COVID-19. The sequence links TRBV5-1 to TRBJ2-7; the D gene cannot be named for sure. The nucleotides read TGCGCCAGCAGCTTGTATCAGGTTTCCCTCTACGAGCAGTACTTC. Translation gives CASSLYQVSLYEQYF.